Each of the 22 T cell receptor beta chains below was sequenced from the same sample in a study of blood T cell repertoires in COVID-19. Clones were read by immunoSEQ multiplex PCR, and TCRdb kept only the in-frame ones, dropping some. The data hold under 75,000 clones, with roughly 70% observed a single time. The sample consisted of peripheral blood. The receptors were sampled from a woman aged 45-60 years with active or convalescent COVID-19.

The chain joins TRBV7-8 to TRBJ1-6; weak D call: TRBD1 (5 bases). This CDR3 has 17 amino acids. The germline CDR1 and CDR2 sequences are SGHVS and FQNEAQ. The V end lost 3 bases, the J end lost 1 base, and 13 bases lay between the germline ends. This CDR3 reads CASSFSRGSSYNSPLHF. As DNA, the CDR3 is TGTGCCAGCAGCTTCTCTAGGGGAAGTTCCTATAATTCACCCCTCCACTTT.

This rearrangement joins TRBV4-1 to TRBJ2-7, with D possibly being TRBD1 (5 bases). V lost 0 bases and J 6 bases, leaving 12 bases between the germline ends. The CDR3 loop spans 14 amino acids. Germline V gene data show CDR1 as MGHRA and CDR2 as YSYEKL. CDR3: CASSQEAGFVEQYF. The CDR3 DNA sequence: TGCGCCAGCAGCCAAGAGGCAGGGTTTGTCGAGCAGTACTTC.

The CDR3 DNA reads TGTGCCAGCAGTGGGACAAGGAACGAGCAGTACTTC. It specifies CASSGTRNEQYF. V and J are TRBV12-3 or TRBV12-4 and TRBJ2-7, with D perhaps TRBD1 (6 bases). The CDR3 spans 12 residues. V was shortened by 5 bases and J by 5 bases, with 10 bases between the two germline ends.

This clone is deemed medium-sized. The chain recombines TRBV9 with TRBJ2-2; 9 bases map to TRBD1. CDR3 length: 16 residues. Germline loops: CDR1 SGDLS, CDR2 YYNGEE. V lost 3 bases to trimming and J lost 4 bases; unmatched junction nucleotides: 7. CDR3 bases: TGTGCCAGCAGCGAAAGAGGACAGGGGAGCACCGGGGAGCTGTTTTTT. Its protein is CASSERGQGSTGELFF.

The CDR3 here is CASSPRTGLDTQYF. The CDR3 DNA sequence: TGCGCCAGCAGCCCACGGACAGGGCTGGATACGCAGTATTTT. V and J are TRBV10-1 and TRBJ2-3; 8 bases fit TRBD1. The germline gives CDR1 WNHNN, CDR2 SYGVQD (reference sequence). With V trimmed by 6 bases and J by 6 bases, 8 bases remained unmatched. The CDR3 runs to 14 residues.

The gene calls are TRBV3-1 (or the pseudogene TRBV3-2) and TRBJ2-5; TRBD2 matches 10 bases. The trim removed 2 bases at V and 3 bases at J, leaving 3 bases unmatched. Germline-derived CDR1 and CDR2 are LGHDT and YNNKEL (reference sequence). CDR3 length: 15 amino acids. As DNA, the CDR3 is TGTGCCAGCAGCCAAAACCTAGCGGGAGAAGAGACCCAGTACTTC. As protein: CASSQNLAGEETQYF.

This chain connects TRBV6-5 to TRBJ1-1; a possible D gene is TRBD1 (5 bases). Germline CDR1 and CDR2: MNHEY and SVGAGI. This CDR3 is 14 amino acids long. V was trimmed by 2 bases and J by 0 bases, leaving 7 bases between them. CDR3: CASSYRGVNTEAFF. The CDR3 DNA reads as TGTGCCAGCAGTTACAGGGGTGTGAACACTGAAGCTTTCTTT.

J is TRBJ1-2 and V is TRBV5-6; no reliable D call. The CDR3 is 15 residues long. The V end was cut by 3 bases, the J end by 3 bases, with 15 bases between. Germline CDR1 SGHDT, CDR2 YYEEEE. The CDR3 nucleotides are TGTGCCAGCAGCTCTCGGACTTATTTATACTATGGCTACACCTTC. It is translated as CASSSRTYLYYGYTF.

V is TRBV27 and J is TRBJ2-1; 13 bases map to TRBD2. Germline CDR1 is MNHEY and CDR2 is SMNVEV (reference sequence). CDR3 length: 14 residues. Germline trimming cut 8 bases from V and 10 bases from J; bases unmatched to any gene: 8. The CDR3 loop is CASSGLAGAGEQFF. The CDR3 bases are TGTGCCAGCTCCGGACTAGCGGGAGCAGGAGAGCAGTTCTTC.

The rearrangement links TRBV9 to TRBJ2-1; 7 nucleotides agree with TRBD2. Germline V CDR1 and CDR2: SGDLS, YYNGEE. The V gene end was trimmed by 7 bases and the J gene end by 4 bases; junction bases not matched to a gene: 5. The CDR3 covers 13 residues. The CDR3 reads CASGREVYNEQFF. CDR3 DNA sequence: TGTGCCAGCGGGAGGGAGGTATACAATGAGCAGTTCTTC.

The rearrangement links TRBV18 to TRBJ1-5; TRBD1 matches at 8 bases. The trim removed 3 bases at V and 5 bases at J, leaving 6 bases unmatched. CDR3 length: 15 residues. In germline, CDR1 is KGHSH, CDR2 LQKENI. CDR3 coding DNA: TGTGCCAGCTCACCCGGGACAGGTTCTGATCAGCCCCAGCATTTT. Encoded protein: CASSPGTGSDQPQHF.

The rearrangement joins TRBV10-1 to TRBJ2-7, with TRBD2 identical over 10 bases. In germline, CDR1 is WNHNN, CDR2 SYGVQD (reference sequence). CDR3 length equals 21 residues. V shed 6 bases and J 1 base; nucleotides not matched to a gene: 24. The CDR3 here is CASRVKTSGRARVALSYEQYF. The CDR3 coding sequence is TGCGCCAGCAGAGTAAAGACCAGCGGGAGGGCCCGAGTCGCCCTATCCTACGAGCAGTACTTC.

In this sample, this clone turned up once. The chain carries TRBV15 and TRBJ1-4; D gene unclear. The V gene lost 0 bases and the J gene lost 11 bases, with 19 bases spanning the gap. The CDR3 consists of 16 residues. The germline CDR1 and CDR2 sequences are LNHNV and YYDKDF (reference sequence). This CDR3 is CATSRDLTATRGKLFF. CDR3 DNA: TGTGCCACCAGCAGAGATTTAACGGCCACCAGAGGGAAACTGTTTTTT.

The chain carries TRBV19 and TRBJ2-2, with D unclear. This CDR3 has 14 amino acids. Germline V lookup: CDR1 LNHDA, CDR2 SQIVND (reference sequence). V dropped 4 bases and J dropped 1 base, with 7 bases sitting between them. CDR3 DNA: TGTGCCAGTAGTACCCCAGGGAACACCGGGGAGCTGTTTTTT. This codes for CASSTPGNTGELFF.

V gene TRBV27 combines with J gene TRBJ2-1; D remains unclear. CDR3 size: 14 residues. Trimming took 5 bases from V and 3 from J, leaving 11 bases between them. CDR1 and CDR2 from the germline V gene are MNHEY and SMNVEV (reference sequence). The CDR3 bases are TGTGCCAGCAGTCACGCCCGCGGCTACAATGAGCAGTTCTTC. It encodes CASSHARGYNEQFF.

This chain links TRBV9 with TRBJ2-5; 9 bases are shared with TRBD1. Germline-derived CDR1 and CDR2 are SGDLS and YYNGEE. The ends lost 3 bases at V and 0 bases at J; junction bases unmatched: 15. CDR3 length: 19 amino acids. The CDR3 DNA reads as TGTGCCAGCAGCGCCGCGCCGACACTTCGGGACAGGGACCAAGAGACCCAGTACTTC. This encodes CASSAAPTLRDRDQETQYF.

The gene calls are TRBV24-1 and TRBJ2-7, with 9 bases aligning to TRBD1. Germline assignment: CDR1 KGHDR and CDR2 SFDVKD. This CDR3 region has 15 residues. Unmatched junction bases numbered 12, after V lost 5 bases and J lost 8 bases. CDR3 bases: TGTGCCACCAGTGCCAGGGACAGGGACCTTTCAAAGCAGTACTTC. Translation: CATSARDRDLSKQYF.

The chain combines TRBV5-1 with TRBJ2-1; D uncertain. The germline V and J ends were trimmed by 0 bases and 0 bases, with 7 bases remaining between them. CDR3 length: 15 amino acids. Germline V gene data show CDR1 as SGHRS and CDR2 as YFSETQ. The CDR3 loop reads CASSLGPSSYNEQFF. CDR3 DNA sequence: TGCGCCAGCAGCTTGGGTCCGAGCTCCTACAATGAGCAGTTCTTC.

The V and J genes are TRBV5-1 and TRBJ2-6; D possibly corresponds to TRBD2 (6 bases). Per germline, CDR1 SGHRS and CDR2 YFSETQ. Between the trimmed V and J ends, which lost 5 bases and 5 bases, there was a span of 14 bases. This CDR3 has 15 residues. CDR3 amino acids: CASSRDSGRANVLTF. The CDR3 bases are TGCGCCAGCAGTAGGGACTCTGGCCGGGCCAACGTCCTGACTTTC.

The V call is TRBV28, the J call TRBJ1-2; 7 bases align to TRBD1. CDR3 length: 13 amino acids. Trimming took 6 bases from V and 6 from J; bases not matched to a gene: 7. From germline, CDR1 is MDHEN and CDR2 SYDVKM. CDR3 protein: CASRSTGMDGYTF. CDR3 DNA: TGTGCCAGCAGATCGACAGGGATGGATGGCTACACCTTC.

This clone came up many times. The chain employs TRBV12-3 or TRBV12-4 and TRBJ1-2, with TRBD1 matching 7 bases. The CDR3 has 13 residues. V shed 1 base and J 8 bases; nucleotides not matched to a gene: 4. DNA for the CDR3: TGTGCCAGCAGTTTAGGGCAGGGGGGAGGCTACACCTTC. Its protein product is CASSLGQGGGYTF.

This chain uses TRBV5-1 with TRBJ2-1; D possibly corresponds to TRBD1 (6 bases). The ends were cut back, 4 bases at V and 4 bases at J, with 18 bases in the middle. Germline values: CDR1 SGHRS, CDR2 YFSETQ. The CDR3 consists of 16 residues. In nucleotides, the CDR3 is TGCGCCAGCAGCCTTGGATCTTGGACAGATTACAATGAGCAGTTCTTC. This sequence encodes CASSLGSWTDYNEQFF.